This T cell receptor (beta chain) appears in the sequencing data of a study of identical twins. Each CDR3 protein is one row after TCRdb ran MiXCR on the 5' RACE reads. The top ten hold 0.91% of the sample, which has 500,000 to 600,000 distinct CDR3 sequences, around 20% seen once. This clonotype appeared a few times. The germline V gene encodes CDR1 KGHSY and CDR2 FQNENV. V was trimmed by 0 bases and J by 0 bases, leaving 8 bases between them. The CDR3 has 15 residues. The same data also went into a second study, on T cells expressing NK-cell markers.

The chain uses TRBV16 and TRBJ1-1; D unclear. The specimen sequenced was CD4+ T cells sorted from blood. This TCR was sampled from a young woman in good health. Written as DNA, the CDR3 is TGTGCCAGCAGCCAATCCGGGCGGTTGAACACTGAAGCTTTCTTT. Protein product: CASSQSGRLNTEAFF.